This T cell receptor beta chain was profiled in a study of T cell repertoires in cytomegalovirus infection. Overall study context: CMV infection together with matching HLA type was indicated by public TCR beta signatures.

In germline, CDR1 is MNHGY, CDR2 SAAAGT. The CDR3 spans 15 residues. The V and J ends lost 2 bases and 1 base respectively, with 9 bases between them. Findings and limits, study-wide: Based on cumulative public TCR beta family frequency, carriers of CMV plus the relevant HLA were identified. HLA-C-restricted CMV-specific TCR beta clonotypes were dominant in the ex vivo response.

TCRdb reanalysed the reads using MiXCR and keeps one entry per CDR3 protein. Of more than 650,000 distinct CDR3 sequences detected, roughly a third appear once; the ten largest clones hold under 3.5%. As to this clonotype: No antigen is known for it.

J is TRBJ1-5 and V is TRBV6-8; D possibly corresponds to TRBD1 (5 bases). The sequencing sample was made of PBMCs. The receptor was isolated from a human donor in good health (CMV status not recorded). Some clones in this sample may be carry-over from other donors' samples. The CDR3 nucleotides read TGTGCCAGCAGTTACGGTCGACAGAGCAATCAGCCCCAGCATTTT. This codes for CASSYGRQSNQPQHF.